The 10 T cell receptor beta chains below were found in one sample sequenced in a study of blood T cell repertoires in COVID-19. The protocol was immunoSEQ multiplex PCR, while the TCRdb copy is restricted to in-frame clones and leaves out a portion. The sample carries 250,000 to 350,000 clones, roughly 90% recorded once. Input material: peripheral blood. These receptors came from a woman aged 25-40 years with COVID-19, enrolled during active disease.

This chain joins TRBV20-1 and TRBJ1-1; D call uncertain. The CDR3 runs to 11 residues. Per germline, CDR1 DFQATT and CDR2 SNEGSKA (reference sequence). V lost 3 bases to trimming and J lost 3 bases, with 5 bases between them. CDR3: CSASGDTEAFF. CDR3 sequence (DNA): TGCAGTGCTAGTGGAGACACTGAAGCTTTCTTT.

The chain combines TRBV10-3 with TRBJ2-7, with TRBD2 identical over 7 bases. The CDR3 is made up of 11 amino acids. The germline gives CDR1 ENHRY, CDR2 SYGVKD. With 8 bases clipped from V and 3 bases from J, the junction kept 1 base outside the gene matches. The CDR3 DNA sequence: TGTGCCATCGGCGGGAGCTACGAGCAGTACTTC. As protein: CAIGGSYEQYF.

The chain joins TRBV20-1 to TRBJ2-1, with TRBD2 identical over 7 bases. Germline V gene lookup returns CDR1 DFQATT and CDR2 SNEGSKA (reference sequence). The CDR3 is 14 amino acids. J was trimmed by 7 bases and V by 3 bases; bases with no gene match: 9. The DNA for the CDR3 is TGCAGTGCTAGTCGAGGGAGGGTTCGGAATGAGCAGTTCTTC. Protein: CSASRGRVRNEQFF.

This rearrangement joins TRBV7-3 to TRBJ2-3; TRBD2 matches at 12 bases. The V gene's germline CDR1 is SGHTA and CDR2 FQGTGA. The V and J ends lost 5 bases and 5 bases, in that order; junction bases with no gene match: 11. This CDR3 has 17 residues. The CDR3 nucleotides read TGTGCCAGCAGCCCCTACCCGACTAGCGGGAGAAGAGATACGCAGTATTTT. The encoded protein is CASSPYPTSGRRDTQYF. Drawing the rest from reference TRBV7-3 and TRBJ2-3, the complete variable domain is GAGVSQTPSNKVTEKGKYVELRCDPISGHTALYWYRQSLGQGPEFLIYFQGTGAADDSGLPNDRFFAVRPEGSVSTLKIQRTERGDSAVYLCASSPYPTSGRRDTQYFGPGTRLTVL.

The CDR3 nucleotides read TGTGCCAGCTCGGACAGCATTGGCTATGGCTACACCTTC. Protein: CASSDSIGYGYTF. V gene TRBV9 combines with J gene TRBJ1-2; tentative D call: TRBD1 (6 bases). Trimming shortened V by 7 bases and J by 4 bases, and 14 bases separated the two germline ends. Germline CDR1 SGDLS, CDR2 YYNGEE. The CDR3 consists of 13 residues. Based on the CDR3 plus reference TRBV9 and TRBJ1-2, the full variable domain is DSGVTQTPKHLITATGQRVTLRCSPRSGDLSVYWYQQSLDQGLQFLIQYYNGEERAKGNILERFSAQQFPDLHSELNLSSLELGDSALYFCASSDSIGYGYTFGSGTRLTVV.

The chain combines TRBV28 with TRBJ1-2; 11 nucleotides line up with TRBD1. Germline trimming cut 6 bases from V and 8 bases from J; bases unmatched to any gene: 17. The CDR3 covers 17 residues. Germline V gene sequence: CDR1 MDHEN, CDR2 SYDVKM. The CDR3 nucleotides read TGTGCCAGCAGCCCTACTGCGGACAGGGGGCAGAGTGGAGGCTACACCTTC. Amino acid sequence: CASSPTADRGQSGGYTF.

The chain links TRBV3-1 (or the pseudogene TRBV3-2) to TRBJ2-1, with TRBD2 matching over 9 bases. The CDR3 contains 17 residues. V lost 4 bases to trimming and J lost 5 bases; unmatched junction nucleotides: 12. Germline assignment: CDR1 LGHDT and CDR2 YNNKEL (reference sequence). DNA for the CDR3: TGTGCCAGCAGCCCCCAACGAAGCGGGAGGAAAAACAATGAGCAGTTCTTC. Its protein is CASSPQRSGRKNNEQFF.

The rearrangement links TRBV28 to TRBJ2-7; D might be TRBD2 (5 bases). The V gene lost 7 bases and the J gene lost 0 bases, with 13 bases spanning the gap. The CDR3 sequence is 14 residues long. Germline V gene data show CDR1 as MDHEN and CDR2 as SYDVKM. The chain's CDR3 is CASNQLGSSYEQYF. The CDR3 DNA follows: TGTGCCAGCAATCAACTAGGGAGCTCCTACGAGCAGTACTTC.

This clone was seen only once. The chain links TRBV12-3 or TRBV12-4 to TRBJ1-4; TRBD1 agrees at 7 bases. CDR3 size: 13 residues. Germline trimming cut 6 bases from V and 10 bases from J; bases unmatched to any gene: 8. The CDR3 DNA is TGTGCCAGCAGCCGAGAAAGGGGGCTAAAACTGTTTTTT. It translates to CASSRERGLKLFF.

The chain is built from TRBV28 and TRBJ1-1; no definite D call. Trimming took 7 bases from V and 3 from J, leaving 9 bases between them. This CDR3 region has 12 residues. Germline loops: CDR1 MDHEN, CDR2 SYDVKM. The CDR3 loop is CASTNSYTEAFF. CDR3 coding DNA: TGTGCCAGCACCAATTCATACACTGAAGCTTTCTTT.